The clone carrying this T cell receptor (beta chain) showed up just a few times. TCRdb passed the 5' RACE reads through MiXCR, listing each CDR3 protein once. The sample gives about 26,000 distinct CDR3 sequences, about 4.2% of which show up once; about 4.2% is in the top ten. The CDR3 runs to 15 residues. Trimming took 6 bases from V and 0 from J, leaving 18 bases between them. Germline loops: CDR1 DFQATT, CDR2 SNEGSKA (reference sequence). The sample belongs to a study of early T cells in non-severe SARS-CoV-2 infection. Background on the study: Alpha and beta chains were unpaired, from unsorted whole-blood bulk RNA.

Input material: whole blood. This sequence joins TRBV20-1 and TRBJ2-7, with TRBD1 as a possible D gene (5 bases). This receptor was obtained from an adult who was a healthcare worker with PCR-confirmed SARS-CoV-2 infection or an uninfected control (not recorded which). This chain's CDR3 is CSAQVPDTDSYEQYF. The CDR3 bases are TGCAGTGCGCAGGTCCCGGACACCGACTCCTACGAGCAGTACTTC.